One and the same sample provided the 4 T cell receptor beta chains below, sequenced in a study of OX40 agonist ivuxolimab in advanced cancers. Libraries were built with the immunoSEQ multiplex PCR assay. Drawn from immuneACCESS, this table holds only the in-frame rearrangements with V and J called that TCRdb kept. Clones are partly lost; checked studies trace under half to an unresolved V gene and leave the rest unexplained. The sample contains tens of thousands of clones, around 93% of them found a single time. The ten largest clones represent around 1% of the sample. The input for sequencing was CD4+ or CD8+ T cells sorted from blood, taken in a trial of the OX40 agonist ivuxolimab. The receptors shown here come from an adult with an advanced solid tumor such as melanoma, head and neck, liver or kidney cancer.

The genes are TRBV18 and TRBJ2-7, with 8 bases identical to TRBD1. Trimming at V came to 3 bases and at J to 3 bases, leaving 7 bases not matched to a gene. The CDR3 totals 15 residues. Per germline, CDR1 KGHSH and CDR2 LQKENI. CDR3 coding DNA: TGTGCCAGCTCACCTCCAGGGACAGGAAACTACGAGCAGTACTTC. As protein: CASSPPGTGNYEQYF.

This clone appeared a few times. The chain uses TRBV2 and TRBJ1-6, with D perhaps TRBD1 (6 bases). Looked up from germline, CDR1 is SNHLY and CDR2 is FYNNEI. V lost 5 bases and J lost 10, with 12 bases in between. The CDR3 totals 13 residues. This chain's CDR3 is CASSSQGESPLHF. The CDR3 DNA reads TGTGCCAGCAGTTCACAGGGAGAGTCACCCCTCCACTTT.

The chain couples TRBV9 to TRBJ1-6, with D possibly matching TRBD1 (6 bases). The CDR3 has 15 amino acids. Germline CDR1 is SGDLS and CDR2 is YYNGEE. V dropped 0 bases and J dropped 7 bases, with 11 bases sitting between them. CDR3 amino acids: CASSVDGGVNSPLHF. The CDR3 nucleotides read TGTGCCAGCAGCGTAGACGGGGGCGTAAATTCACCCCTCCACTTT.

This chain connects TRBV19 to TRBJ1-5; tentative D call: TRBD1 (6 bases). The CDR3 has 19 amino acids. V gave up 4 bases and J gave up 1 base, with 23 bases separating them. Germline CDR1 LNHDA, CDR2 SQIVND (reference sequence). The CDR3 region is CASSTRGGGTDISNQPQHF. DNA of the CDR3: TGTGCCAGTAGTACCCGAGGGGGGGGTACGGATATAAGCAATCAGCCCCAGCATTTT. The variable domain in full, completed from reference TRBV19 and TRBJ1-5, reads DGGITQSPKYLFRKEGQNVTLSCEQNLNHDAMYWYRQDPGQGLRLIYYSQIVNDFQKGDIAEGYSVSREKKESFPLTVTSAQKNPTAFYLCASSTRGGGTDISNQPQHFGDGTRLSIL.